This TCR beta chain was sequenced for a study of regulatory T cells in long-lasting Graves disease (dated by TCRdb to the early 2020s). For context, the study as a whole: Persistent Graves' disease meant more than 5 years of antithyroid drug treatment with TSH receptor autoantibodies that stayed positive. Patients with persistent Graves' disease were compared with patients with newly diagnosed Graves' disease using TCR sequencing and RNA sequencing of peripheral blood. The study took place in China and was registered as a clinical trial. A total of some 35 samples underwent TCR sequencing, from 13 patients with persistent Graves' disease and 20 patients with newly diagnosed Graves' disease. On average, persistent Graves' disease patients in the clinical cohort had been on antithyroid drugs for about 10.3 years. What the study reported, not specific to this receptor: Persistent disease showed preferential use of TRBV28, TRBJ1-2 and TRBJ2-5, whereas newly diagnosed disease favored TRBV20-1 and TRBJ2-1. Persistent patients shared more public clonotypes among themselves (around 2,500) than newly diagnosed patients did (approximately 900). Sequencing and analysis were restricted to the TCR beta chain. Only peripheral blood was studied, because thyroid tissue, the primary lesion, was inaccessible. Persistent Graves' disease patients showed lower TCR Shannon entropy and fewer highly expanded clones than newly diagnosed patients, suggesting clonal expansion. The small sample size was acknowledged by the authors as a limitation that may reduce accuracy.

The time point label, as the study defines it: persistent/refractory GD, antithyroid drugs over 5 years with positive TRAb. For both TCR sequencing and RNA sequencing, RNA was extracted from PBMCs in TRIzol. Graves' disease was diagnosed according to American Thyroid Association guidelines. Recruitment of patients was carried out at an endocrinology department in Xi'an, China. Each patient gave 7.5 to 10 milliliters of peripheral blood, collected in an EDTA anticoagulant tube. Ficoll Paque Plus density gradient separation was used to isolate PBMCs, and no further T cell sorting was done. RNA quality was checked with an Agilent 2100 Bioanalyzer and agarose gel, and concentration with a NanoDrop 2000. In the case of this clonotype: Its specific antigen is unknown. The sample holds no much larger clone one base away, and base qualities are not on file.

V gives up 2 bases and J gives up 7 bases, and the segment between their germline ends measures 11 bases. CDR1 and CDR2 are read off the germline V gene as SGHVS and FNYEAQ. The cysteine opens and the phenylalanine closes a CDR3 of 14 amino acids. Only the CDR3 portion is preserved as DNA: 42 bases, with reading frame beginning at the first base. The library relied on multiplex PCR. Sequenced on an Illumina HiSeq 4000. To build TCR beta libraries, CDR3 regions were amplified by Arm-PCR using iRepertoire HTBI primers. PCR products were gel purified before sequencing. Concerning the study's data processing: A total of 60 to 80 TRBV and some 15 TRBJ segments were identified across samples and were used for gene usage analysis of CDR3 amino acid clonotypes. COPE and FqMerger were used to merge the filtered high-quality paired reads into contigs. BLAST was used to align contigs to the IMGT TRBV, TRBD and TRBJ reference genes, and CDR3 was defined following IMGT. Any clonotype with a frequency above 0.1% was classified as a highly expanded clone. Shannon entropy served as the measure of repertoire diversity, while the Gini coefficient captured V-J evenness. Public clonotypes were defined as clonotypes shared by more than one individual. Through fastp at Q25 and MiXCR, TCRdb rebuilt clones from the public reads, retaining in-frame beta chains. Each CDR3 protein gets just one entry, which takes the most common genes and DNA from the rows behind it. The V and J calls and clone size are TCRdb's, not the authors'. A total of around 510,000 distinct CDR3 sequences appear in this sample, around 20% of them only once. The leading ten clones occupy less than 9% of the sample.

Here the sequenced sample was peripheral blood mononuclear cells (PBMCs), taken when the disease was refractory, from a patient treated with antithyroid drugs. The origin of this receptor is a female donor with Graves disease. The sequence is built from TRBV7-6 and TRBJ2-2, and perhaps TRBD1 as D gene, on 5 matching bases. The DNA reads as follows: TGTGCCAGCAGCTTATCAGGGCTCGGCGGGGAGCTGTTTTTT. It translates to CASSLSGLGGELFF.